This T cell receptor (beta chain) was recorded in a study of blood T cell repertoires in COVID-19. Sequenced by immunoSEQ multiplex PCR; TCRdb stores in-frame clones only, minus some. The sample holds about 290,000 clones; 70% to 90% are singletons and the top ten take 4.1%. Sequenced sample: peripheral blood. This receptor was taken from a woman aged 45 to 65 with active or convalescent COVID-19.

The CDR3: CASSPGTAYEQYF. In nucleotides, the CDR3 is TGCGCCAGCAGCCCGGGGACAGCCTACGAGCAGTACTTC. This chain uses TRBV5-1 with TRBJ2-7; 7 positions match TRBD1. Germline V gene data show CDR1 as SGHRS and CDR2 as YFSETQ. V shed 4 bases and J 2 bases; nucleotides not matched to a gene: 3. The CDR3 consists of 13 residues.